These 2 T cell receptor beta chains came from one sample sequenced in a study of blood T cell repertoires in COVID-19. This table comes from immunoSEQ multiplex PCR, and its TCRdb copy is limited to in-frame clones, with some not included. The data show about 220,000 clones, 86% seen once. The sample was PBMCs or T cells enriched from blood (not recorded which). Receptors originate from a woman in her thirties or forties with acute COVID-19.

The chain combines TRBV5-1 with TRBJ2-1; D is possibly TRBD1 (6 bases). The CDR3 is 16 amino acids. Trimming took 0 bases from V and 1 from J, leaving 11 bases between them. CDR1 SGHRS and CDR2 YFSETQ come from the germline V gene. The CDR3 here is CASSLGGRGSYNEQFF. The CDR3 DNA reads as TGCGCCAGCAGCTTGGGGGGCAGGGGTTCCTACAATGAGCAGTTCTTC.

This clone has more than one count but fewer than ten. This chain uses TRBV5-8 with TRBJ1-2, with D hard to call. This CDR3 comprises 14 residues. Germline assignment: CDR1 SGHTS and CDR2 YDEGEE. The V end lost 1 base, the J end lost 6 bases, and 13 bases lay between the germline ends. The CDR3 DNA sequence: TGTGCCAGCAGCTTGTATGGGCAGTTGGATGGCTACACCTTC. As protein: CASSLYGQLDGYTF.